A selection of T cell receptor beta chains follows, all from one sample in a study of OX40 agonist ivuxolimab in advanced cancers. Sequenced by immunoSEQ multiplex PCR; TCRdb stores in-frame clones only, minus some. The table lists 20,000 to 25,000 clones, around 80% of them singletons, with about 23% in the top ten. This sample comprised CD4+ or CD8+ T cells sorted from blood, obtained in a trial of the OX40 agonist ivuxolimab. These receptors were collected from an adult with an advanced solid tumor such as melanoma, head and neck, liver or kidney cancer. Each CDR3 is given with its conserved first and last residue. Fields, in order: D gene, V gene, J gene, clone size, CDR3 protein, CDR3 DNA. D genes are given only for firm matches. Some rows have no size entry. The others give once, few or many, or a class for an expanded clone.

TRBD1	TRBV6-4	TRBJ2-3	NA	CASSGGTGGTDTQYF	TGTGCCAGCAGTGGCGGGACAGGGGGCACAGATACGCAGTATTTT
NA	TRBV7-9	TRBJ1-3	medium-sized	CASSARPTWESSGNTIYF	TGTGCCAGCAGCGCCCGACCCACGTGGGAGAGCTCTGGAAACACCATATATTTT
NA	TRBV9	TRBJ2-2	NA	CASSVGGGNTGELFF	TGTGCCAGCAGCGTAGGTGGGGGGAACACCGGGGAGCTGTTTTTT
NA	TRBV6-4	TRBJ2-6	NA	CASSIRGSSGANVLTF	TGTGCCAGCAGCATCAGGGGTAGCTCTGGGGCCAACGTCCTGACTTTC
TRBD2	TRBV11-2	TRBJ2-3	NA	CASSLGAGEADTQYF	TGTGCCAGCAGCTTAGGTGCGGGAGAGGCAGATACGCAGTATTTT
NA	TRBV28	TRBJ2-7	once	CASRTDRLSTYEQYF	TGTGCCAGCAGGACCGACAGGCTTTCGACCTACGAGCAGTACTTC
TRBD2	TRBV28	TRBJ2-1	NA	CASTLLGSGRAYEQFF	TGTGCCAGCACCCTTCTGGGCAGCGGGAGGGCCTATGAGCAGTTCTTC
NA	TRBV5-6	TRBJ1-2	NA	CASSFEADYGYTF	TGTGCCAGCAGCTTCGAGGCGGACTATGGCTACACCTTC
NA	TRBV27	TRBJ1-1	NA	CASSLWGNTEAFF	TGTGCCAGCAGTCTGTGGGGGAACACTGAAGCTTTCTTT
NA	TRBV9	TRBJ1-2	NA	CASSVVGHRLEGYTF	TGTGCCAGCAGCGTAGTGGGACACCGTCTCGAAGGCTACACCTTC
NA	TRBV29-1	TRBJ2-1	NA	CSVVNAGNEQFF	TGCAGCGTTGTAAACGCGGGCAATGAGCAGTTCTTC
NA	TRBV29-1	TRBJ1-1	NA	CSVEDGDTEAFF	TGCAGCGTTGAAGATGGAGACACTGAAGCTTTCTTT
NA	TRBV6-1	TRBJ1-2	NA	CASSNTGKPGYTF	TGTGCCAGCTCAAATACAGGGAAGCCTGGCTACACCTTC
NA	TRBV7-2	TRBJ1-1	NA	CASSLHGSDIEAFF	TGTGCCAGCAGCTTGCACGGGTCTGACATTGAAGCTTTCTTT
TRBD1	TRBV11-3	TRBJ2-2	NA	CASSLVAGGSGELFF	TGTGCCAGCAGCTTAGTTGCAGGGGGCAGCGGGGAGCTGTTTTTT
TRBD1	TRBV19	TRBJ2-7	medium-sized	CAVLDRDSYEQYF	TGTGCCGTTCTGGACAGGGACTCCTACGAGCAGTACTTC
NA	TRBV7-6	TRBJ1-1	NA	CASSSEGITEAFF	TGTGCCAGCAGCTCCGAGGGGATCACTGAAGCTTTCTTT
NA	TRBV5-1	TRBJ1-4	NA	CASSPLGINEKLFF	TGCGCCAGCAGCCCCTTAGGGATTAATGAAAAACTGTTTTTT
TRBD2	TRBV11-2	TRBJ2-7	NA	CASTPTSDYEQYF	TGTGCCAGCACCCCGACTAGCGACTACGAGCAGTACTTC
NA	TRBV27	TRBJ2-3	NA	CASSFLGSADTQYF	TGTGCCAGCAGTTTTTTAGGTTCCGCAGATACGCAGTATTTT
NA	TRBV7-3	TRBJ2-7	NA	CASSWDRSYEQYF	TGTGCCAGCAGCTGGGACCGCTCCTACGAGCAGTACTTC
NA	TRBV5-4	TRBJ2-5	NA	CASSYRTMYQETQYF	TGTGCCAGCAGCTACAGGACAATGTACCAAGAGACCCAGTACTTC
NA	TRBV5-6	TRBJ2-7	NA	CASSIVGYEQYF	TGTGCCAGCAGCATAGTAGGGTACGAGCAGTACTTC
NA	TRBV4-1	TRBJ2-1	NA	CASSPRVPDYNEQFF	TGCGCCAGCAGCCCCAGGGTTCCGGATTACAATGAGCAGTTCTTC
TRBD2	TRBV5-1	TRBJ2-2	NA	CASSPVGSGGAGELFF	TGCGCCAGCAGCCCGGTTGGCAGCGGGGGCGCCGGGGAGCTGTTTTTT
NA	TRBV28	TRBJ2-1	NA	CASRSVDWASEQFF	TGTGCCAGCAGGTCCGTCGATTGGGCAAGTGAGCAGTTCTTC
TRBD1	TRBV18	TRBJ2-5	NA	CASSPGDRRPQETQYF	TGTGCCAGCTCACCAGGGGACAGGAGACCCCAAGAGACCCAGTACTTC
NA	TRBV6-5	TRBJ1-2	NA	CASSSLEGDNYGYTF	TGTGCCAGCAGTAGCCTCGAGGGTGACAACTATGGCTACACCTTC
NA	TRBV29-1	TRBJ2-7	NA	CSVVPGAVAEQYF	TGCAGCGTTGTTCCGGGCGCGGTGGCCGAGCAGTACTTC
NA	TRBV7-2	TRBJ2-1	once	CASSVGGFNEQFF	TGTGCCAGCAGCGTGGGGGGCTTCAATGAGCAGTTCTTC
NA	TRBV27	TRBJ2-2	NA	CASRFGGANTGELFF	TGTGCCAGCAGGTTTGGGGGGGCCAACACCGGGGAGCTGTTTTTT
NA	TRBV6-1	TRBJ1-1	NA	CASSEWPRGLLNTEAFF	TGTGCCAGCAGTGAATGGCCGCGGGGACTCCTGAACACTGAAGCTTTCTTT
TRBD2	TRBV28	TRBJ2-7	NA	CASSTGLAGNYEQYF	TGTGCCAGCAGCACAGGACTAGCGGGAAATTACGAGCAGTACTTC
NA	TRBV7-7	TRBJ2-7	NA	CASSLHPGDAYEQYF	TGTGCCAGCAGCTTACACCCAGGGGATGCCTACGAGCAGTACTTC
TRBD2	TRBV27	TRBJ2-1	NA	CASSLGTTHNEQFF	TGTGCCAGCAGTCTCGGGACTACACACAATGAGCAGTTCTTC
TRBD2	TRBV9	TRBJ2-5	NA	CASSSPSEWGGQETQYF	TGTGCCAGCAGCTCCCCTTCCGAATGGGGGGGCCAAGAGACCCAGTACTTC
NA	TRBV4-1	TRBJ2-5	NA	CASSQDRGGGQETQYF	TGCGCCAGCAGCCAAGATCGGGGTGGGGGCCAAGAGACCCAGTACTTC
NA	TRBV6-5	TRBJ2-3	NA	CASSYYLDNTQYF	TGTGCCAGCAGTTACTACCTCGACAACACGCAGTATTTT
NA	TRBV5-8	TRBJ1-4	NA	CASSQDYSSNEKLFF	TGCGCCAGCAGCCAAGATTACAGCAGTAATGAAAAACTGTTTTTT
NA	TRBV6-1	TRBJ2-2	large	CASSEGDGYTGELFF	TGTGCCAGCAGTGAGGGGGACGGCTACACCGGGGAGCTGTTTTTT
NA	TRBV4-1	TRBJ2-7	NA	CASSPRDSTYEQYF	TGCGCCAGCAGCCCCCGGGACTCAACCTACGAGCAGTACTTC
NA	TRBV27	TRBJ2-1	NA	CASSSAGLGWDEQFF	TGTGCCAGCAGTTCGGCAGGGCTTGGTTGGGATGAGCAGTTCTTC
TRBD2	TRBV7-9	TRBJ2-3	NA	CASSNPLAKGYTDTQYF	TGTGCCAGCAGCAACCCACTAGCGAAGGGATACACAGATACGCAGTATTTT
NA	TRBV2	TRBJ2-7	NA	CASSEAPAGTLYEQYF	TGTGCCAGCAGTGAAGCTCCGGCGGGGACCCTCTACGAGCAGTACTTC
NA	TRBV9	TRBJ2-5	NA	CASSVQGWQTETQYF	TGTGCCAGCAGCGTCCAGGGGTGGCAGACTGAGACCCAGTACTTC
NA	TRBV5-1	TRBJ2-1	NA	CASRLSYNEQFF	TGCGCCAGCAGGTTGTCCTACAATGAGCAGTTCTTC
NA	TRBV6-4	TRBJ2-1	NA	CASSGDLYNEQFF	TGTGCCAGCAGCGGGGACCTCTACAATGAGCAGTTCTTC
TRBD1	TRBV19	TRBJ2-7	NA	CASSRGTGTADEQYF	TGTGCCAGTAGTAGGGGGACCGGGACAGCTGACGAGCAGTACTTC